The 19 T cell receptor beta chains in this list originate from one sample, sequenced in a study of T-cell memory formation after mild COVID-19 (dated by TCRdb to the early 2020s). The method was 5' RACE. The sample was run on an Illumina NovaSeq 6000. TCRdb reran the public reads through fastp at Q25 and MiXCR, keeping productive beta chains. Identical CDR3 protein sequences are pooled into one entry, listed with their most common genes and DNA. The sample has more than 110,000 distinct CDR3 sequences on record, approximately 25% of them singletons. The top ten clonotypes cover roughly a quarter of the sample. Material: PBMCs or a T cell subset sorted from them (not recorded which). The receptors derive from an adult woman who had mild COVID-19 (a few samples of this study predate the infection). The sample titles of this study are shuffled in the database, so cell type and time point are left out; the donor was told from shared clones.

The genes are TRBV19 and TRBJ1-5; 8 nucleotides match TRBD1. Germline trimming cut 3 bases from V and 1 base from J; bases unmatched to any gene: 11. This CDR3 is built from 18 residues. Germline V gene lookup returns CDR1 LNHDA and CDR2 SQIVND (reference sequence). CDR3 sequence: CASSISLGWTGSNQPQHF. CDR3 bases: TGTGCCAGTAGTATCTCCCTGGGATGGACAGGGAGCAATCAGCCCCAGCATTTT.

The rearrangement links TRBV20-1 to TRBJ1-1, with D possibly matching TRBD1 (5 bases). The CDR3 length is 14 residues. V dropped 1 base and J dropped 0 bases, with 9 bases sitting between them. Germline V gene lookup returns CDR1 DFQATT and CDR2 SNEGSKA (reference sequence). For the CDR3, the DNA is TGCAGTGCTAGAGTTTCAGGGATGAACACTGAAGCTTTCTTT. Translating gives CSARVSGMNTEAFF.

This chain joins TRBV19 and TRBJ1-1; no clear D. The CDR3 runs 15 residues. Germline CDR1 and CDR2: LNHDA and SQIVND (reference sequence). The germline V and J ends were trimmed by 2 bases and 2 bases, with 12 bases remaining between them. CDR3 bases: TGTGCCAGTAGTATAAGAGGGAGTATCAACACTGAAGCTTTCTTT. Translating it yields CASSIRGSINTEAFF.

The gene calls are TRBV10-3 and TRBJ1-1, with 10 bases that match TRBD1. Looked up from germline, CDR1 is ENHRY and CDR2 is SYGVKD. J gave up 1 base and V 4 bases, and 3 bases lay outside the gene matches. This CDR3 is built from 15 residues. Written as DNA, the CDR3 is TGTGCCATCAGTGGAGGGGACAGGGGGAACACTGAAGCTTTCTTT. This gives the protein CAISGGDRGNTEAFF.

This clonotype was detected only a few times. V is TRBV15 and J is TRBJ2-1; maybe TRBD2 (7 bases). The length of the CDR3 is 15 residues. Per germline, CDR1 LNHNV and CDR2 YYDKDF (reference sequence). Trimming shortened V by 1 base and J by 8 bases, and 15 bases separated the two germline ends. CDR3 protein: CATSRGGGQSDEQFF. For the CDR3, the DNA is TGTGCCACCAGCAGAGGGGGGGGCCAGTCGGATGAGCAGTTCTTC.

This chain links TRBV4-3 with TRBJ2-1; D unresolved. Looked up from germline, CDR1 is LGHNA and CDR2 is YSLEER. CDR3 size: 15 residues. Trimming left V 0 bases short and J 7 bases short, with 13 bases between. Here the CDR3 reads CASSQEYSSRNEQFF. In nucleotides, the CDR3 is TGCGCCAGCAGCCAAGAGTACTCCTCAAGGAATGAGCAGTTCTTC.

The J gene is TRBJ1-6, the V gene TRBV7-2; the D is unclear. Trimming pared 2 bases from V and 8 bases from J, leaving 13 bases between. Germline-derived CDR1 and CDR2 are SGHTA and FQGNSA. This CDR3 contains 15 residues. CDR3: CASSLRAVHDSPLHF. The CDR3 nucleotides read TGTGCCAGCAGCTTACGGGCGGTACATGATTCACCCCTCCACTTT.

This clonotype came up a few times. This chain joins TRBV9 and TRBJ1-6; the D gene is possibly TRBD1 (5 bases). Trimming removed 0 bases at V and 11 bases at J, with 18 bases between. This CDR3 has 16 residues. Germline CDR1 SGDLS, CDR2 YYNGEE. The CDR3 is CASSVASGQGNTPLHF. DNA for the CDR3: TGTGCCAGCAGCGTAGCTTCCGGTCAGGGCAATACACCCCTCCACTTT.

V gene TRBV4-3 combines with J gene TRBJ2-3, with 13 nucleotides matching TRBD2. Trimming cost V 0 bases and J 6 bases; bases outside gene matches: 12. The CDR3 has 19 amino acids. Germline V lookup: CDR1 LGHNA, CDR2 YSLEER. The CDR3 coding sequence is TGCGCCAGCAGCCAAGACACGGGACTAGCGGGACCGCCATGGGATACGCAGTATTTT. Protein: CASSQDTGLAGPPWDTQYF.

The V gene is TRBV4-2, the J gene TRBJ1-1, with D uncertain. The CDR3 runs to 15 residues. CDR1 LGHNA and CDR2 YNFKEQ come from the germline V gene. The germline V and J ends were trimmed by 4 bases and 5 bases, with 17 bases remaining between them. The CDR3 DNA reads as TGTGCCAGCAGCCTTCCTCCAGCGGGGAGGACTGAAGCTTTCTTT. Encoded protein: CASSLPPAGRTEAFF.

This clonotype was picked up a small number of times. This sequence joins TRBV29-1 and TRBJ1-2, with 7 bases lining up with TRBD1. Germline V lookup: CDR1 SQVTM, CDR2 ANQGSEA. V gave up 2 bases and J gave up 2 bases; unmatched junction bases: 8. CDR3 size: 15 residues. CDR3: CSVEPLTGENYGYTF. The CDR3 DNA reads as TGCAGCGTTGAACCCCTCACAGGGGAGAACTATGGCTACACCTTC.

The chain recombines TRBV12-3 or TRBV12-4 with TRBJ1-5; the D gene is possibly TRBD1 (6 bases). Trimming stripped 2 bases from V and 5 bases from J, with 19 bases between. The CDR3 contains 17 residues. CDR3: CASSLRGTRVGDQPQHF. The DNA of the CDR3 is TGTGCCAGCAGTTTAAGGGGGACCCGGGTAGGAGATCAGCCCCAGCATTTT.

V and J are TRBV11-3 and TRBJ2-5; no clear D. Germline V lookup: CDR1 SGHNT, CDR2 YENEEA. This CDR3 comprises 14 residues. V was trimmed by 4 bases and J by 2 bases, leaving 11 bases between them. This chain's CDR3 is CASSSTGFQETQYF. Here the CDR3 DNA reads TGTGCCAGCAGCTCCACGGGTTTTCAAGAGACCCAGTACTTC.

The CDR3 loop reads CASTTATANYGYTF. The CDR3 DNA is TGTGCCAGCACAACAGCTACAGCTAACTATGGCTACACCTTC. The gene calls are TRBV5-5 and TRBJ1-2; D remains ambiguous. Trimming pared 6 bases from V and 0 bases from J, leaving 12 bases between. CDR3 length: 14 residues. Germline CDR1 reads SGHKS; CDR2 reads YYEKEE (reference sequence).

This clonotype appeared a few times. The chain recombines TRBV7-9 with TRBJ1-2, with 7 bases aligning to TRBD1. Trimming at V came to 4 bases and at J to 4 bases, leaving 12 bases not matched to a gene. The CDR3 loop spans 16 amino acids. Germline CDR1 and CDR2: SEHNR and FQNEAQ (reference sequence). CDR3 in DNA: TGTGCCAGCAGCTCCCAGGGGGAACTCCGCATCTATGGCTACACCTTC. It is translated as CASSSQGELRIYGYTF.

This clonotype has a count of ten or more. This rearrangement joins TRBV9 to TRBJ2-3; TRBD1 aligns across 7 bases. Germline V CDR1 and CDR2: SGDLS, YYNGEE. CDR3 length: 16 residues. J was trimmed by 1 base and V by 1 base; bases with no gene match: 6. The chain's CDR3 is CASSVNRGSGTDTQYF. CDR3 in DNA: TGTGCCAGCAGCGTAAACAGGGGTTCCGGCACAGATACGCAGTATTTT.

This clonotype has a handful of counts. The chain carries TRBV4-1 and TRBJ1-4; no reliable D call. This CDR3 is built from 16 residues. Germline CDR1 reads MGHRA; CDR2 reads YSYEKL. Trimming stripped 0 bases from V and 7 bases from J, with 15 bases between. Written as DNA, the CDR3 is TGCGCCAGCAGCCAAGATCTAACGGCGACGGGTGAAAAACTGTTTTTT. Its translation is CASSQDLTATGEKLFF.

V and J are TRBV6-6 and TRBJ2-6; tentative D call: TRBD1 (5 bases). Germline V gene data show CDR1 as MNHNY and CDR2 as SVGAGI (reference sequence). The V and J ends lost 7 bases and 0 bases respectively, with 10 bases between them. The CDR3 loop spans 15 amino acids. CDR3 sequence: CASKDTHSGANVLTF. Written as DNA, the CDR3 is TGTGCCAGCAAGGACACCCACTCTGGGGCCAACGTCCTGACTTTC.

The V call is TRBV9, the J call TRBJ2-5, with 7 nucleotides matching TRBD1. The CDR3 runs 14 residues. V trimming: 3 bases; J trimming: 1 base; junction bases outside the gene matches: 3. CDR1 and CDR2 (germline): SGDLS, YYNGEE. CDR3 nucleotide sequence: TGTGCCAGCAGCGGAAGGGACAGCCAAGAGACCCAGTACTTC. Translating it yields CASSGRDSQETQYF.